A few counts support the clone carrying this T cell receptor (beta chain). What it binds is not known. The data stem from a study of regulatory T cells in long-lasting Graves disease. Study outcomes and limitations: New patients shared about 880 public clonotypes, fewer than the 2,500 to 3,000 shared by persistent patients. Possibly, accuracy suffered from the small sample size.

Assembly of TCR beta libraries relied on iRepertoire HTBI primers together with Arm-PCR of CDR3 regions. TCRdb fed the multiplex PCR reads into MiXCR, producing one record per CDR3 protein. The data contain 400,000 to 500,000 distinct CDR3 sequences, about a sixth of them singletons. Regarding time point: newly diagnosed GD, antithyroid drugs for less than 3 months. From RNA extracted from PBMCs, the TCR library was made. The V gene's germline CDR1 is MNHNS and CDR2 SASEGT. V lost 9 bases and J lost 0; bases outside the gene matches: 7. The CDR3 covers 15 residues. These sequences were also reported in another study, on T cells in Graves' hyperthyroidism and ophthalmopathy.

The receptor was derived from a woman between 18 and 29 years old with Graves disease. This chain links TRBV6-1 with TRBJ2-3, with 9 bases that match TRBD2. Sequenced material: peripheral blood mononuclear cells (PBMCs), taken at new diagnosis, from a patient treated with antithyroid drugs. CDR3 amino acids: CARAVAGASTDTQYF. In DNA form, the CDR3 reads TGTGCCAGGGCCGTAGCGGGGGCTAGCACAGATACGCAGTATTTT.